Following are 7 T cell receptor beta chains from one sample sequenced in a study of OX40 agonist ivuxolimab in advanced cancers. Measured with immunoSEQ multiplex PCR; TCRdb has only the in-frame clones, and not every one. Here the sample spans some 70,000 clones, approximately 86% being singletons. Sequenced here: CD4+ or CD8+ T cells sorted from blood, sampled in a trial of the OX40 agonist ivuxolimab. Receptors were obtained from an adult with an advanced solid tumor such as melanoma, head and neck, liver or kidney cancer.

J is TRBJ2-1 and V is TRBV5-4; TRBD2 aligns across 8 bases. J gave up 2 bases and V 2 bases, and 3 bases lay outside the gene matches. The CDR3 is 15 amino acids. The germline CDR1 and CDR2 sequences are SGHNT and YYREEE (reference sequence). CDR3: CASSFGGAPYNEQFF. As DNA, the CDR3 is TGTGCCAGCAGCTTCGGGGGGGCCCCCTACAATGAGCAGTTCTTC.

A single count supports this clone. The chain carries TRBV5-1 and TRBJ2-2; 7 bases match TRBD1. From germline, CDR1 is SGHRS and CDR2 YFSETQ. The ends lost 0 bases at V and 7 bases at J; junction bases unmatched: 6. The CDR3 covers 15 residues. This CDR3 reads CASSLVDRDVGELFF. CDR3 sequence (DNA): TGCGCCAGCAGCTTGGTCGACAGGGATGTCGGGGAGCTGTTTTTT.

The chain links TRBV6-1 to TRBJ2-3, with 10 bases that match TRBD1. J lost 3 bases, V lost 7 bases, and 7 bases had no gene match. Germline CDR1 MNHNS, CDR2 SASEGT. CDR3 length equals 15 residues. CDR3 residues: CASTRQGAGTDTQYF. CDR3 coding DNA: TGTGCCAGCACTCGACAGGGGGCAGGGACAGATACGCAGTATTTT.

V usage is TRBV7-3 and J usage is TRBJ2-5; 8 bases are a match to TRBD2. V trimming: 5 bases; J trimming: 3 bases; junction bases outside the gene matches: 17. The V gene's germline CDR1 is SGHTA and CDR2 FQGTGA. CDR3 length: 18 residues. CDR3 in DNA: TGTGCCAGCAGCCCAAGGGGAGGAACTAGCGGAACCGAAGAGACCCAGTACTTC. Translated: CASSPRGGTSGTEETQYF.

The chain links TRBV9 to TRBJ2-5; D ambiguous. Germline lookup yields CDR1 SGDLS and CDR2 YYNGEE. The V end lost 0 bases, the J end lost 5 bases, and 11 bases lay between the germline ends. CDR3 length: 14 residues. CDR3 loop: CASSVGLPPETQYF. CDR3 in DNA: TGTGCCAGCAGCGTAGGGCTTCCTCCTGAGACCCAGTACTTC.

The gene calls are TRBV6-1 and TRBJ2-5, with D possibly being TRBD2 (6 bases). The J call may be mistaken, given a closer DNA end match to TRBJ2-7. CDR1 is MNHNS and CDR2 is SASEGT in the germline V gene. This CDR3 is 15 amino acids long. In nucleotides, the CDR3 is TGTGCCAGCAGTGGATCCGGGACTGTCGCCTACGAGCAGTACTTC. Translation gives CASSGSGTVAYEQYF.

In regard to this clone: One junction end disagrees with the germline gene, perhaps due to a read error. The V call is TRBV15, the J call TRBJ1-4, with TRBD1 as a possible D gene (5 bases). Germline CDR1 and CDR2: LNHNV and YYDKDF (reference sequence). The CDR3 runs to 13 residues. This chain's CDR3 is CATSRDPMGQGLF. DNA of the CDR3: TGTGCCACCAGCAGAGATCCCATGGGGCAGGGACTTTTT.